This T cell receptor (beta chain) was retrieved from a study of shared clonotypes between healthy human individuals. Study findings and constraints: Apart from blood, nothing was sampled; tissue repertoires likely differ. Rarefaction analysis demonstrated incomplete sorted-subset sequencing notwithstanding large depth. Approximately 5% was the fraction of naive CD4 clonotypes found shared across a few donors.

Repertoires were generated with immunoSEQ multiplex PCR, while TCRdb's copy carries only in-frame clones and drops some. The sample lists 1,500,000 or so clones, 97% to 99% seen once, with 0.36% in the top ten. To note about this clone: Its antigen is unidentified.

The length of the CDR3 is 15 residues. CDR1 GTSNPN and CDR2 SVGIG come from the germline V gene (reference sequence). J lost 4 bases, V lost 3 bases, and 12 bases had no gene match. The V call is TRBV30, the J call TRBJ2-7; 7 nucleotides match TRBD1. The source is a man younger than 40 in good health. The material sequenced was naive CD4+ T cells sorted from blood. The sample's subset: CD45RA+ positively selected. The CDR3 nucleotides read TGTGCCTGGAGCCCACTTCCCGGGACAGTGTACGAGCAGTACTTC. Translation: CAWSPLPGTVYEQYF.